Reported below is one TCR beta chain. As yet, its antigen is unknown. The CDR3 runs 15 residues. Germline V CDR1 and CDR2: DFQATT, SNEGSKA (reference sequence). V was clipped by 3 bases and J by 3 bases; unmatched bases: 6. This entry is derived from a study of T cell repertoires in cytomegalovirus infection. MiXCR, run by TCRdb on the reads, gives a single entry per CDR3 protein. The data contain hundreds of thousands of distinct CDR3 sequences, roughly 33% of them seen just once; the ten biggest clones take up around 12%. The chain is built from TRBV20-1 and TRBJ2-1, with 9 nucleotides matching TRBD2. This sequence originates from a human donor in good health (CMV status not recorded). Some clones in this sample may be carry-over from other donors' samples. The sequencing here drew on cultured CD8+ T cells from PBMCs, taken from culture after CMV antigen stimulation. CDR3 sequence (DNA): TGCAGTGCTAGGCCCATGACTAGCGGCTACAATGAGCAGTTCTTC. Translating it yields CSARPMTSGYNEQFF.